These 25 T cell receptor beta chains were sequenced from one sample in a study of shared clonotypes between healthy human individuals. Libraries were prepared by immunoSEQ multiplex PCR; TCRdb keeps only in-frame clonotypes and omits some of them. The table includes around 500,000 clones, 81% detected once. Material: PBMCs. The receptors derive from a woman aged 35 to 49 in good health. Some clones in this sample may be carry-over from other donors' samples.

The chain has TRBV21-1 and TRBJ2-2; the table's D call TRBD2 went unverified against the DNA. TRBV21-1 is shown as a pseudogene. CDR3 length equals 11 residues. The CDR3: CASDLGGELFF. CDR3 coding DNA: TGTGCCAGTGACTTGGGCGGGGAGCTGTTTTTT.

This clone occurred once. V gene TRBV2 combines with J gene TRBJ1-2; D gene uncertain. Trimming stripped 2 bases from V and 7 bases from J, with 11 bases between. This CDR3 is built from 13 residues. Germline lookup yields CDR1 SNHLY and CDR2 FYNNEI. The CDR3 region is CASSETASGGYTF. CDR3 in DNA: TGTGCCAGCAGTGAAACAGCCTCTGGTGGCTACACCTTC.

The CDR3 DNA reads as TGTGCCAGCAGCAACAGGGTCGTGTACGAGCAGTACTTC. As protein: CASSNRVVYEQYF. The rearrangement links TRBV28 to TRBJ2-7; D is possibly TRBD1 (6 bases). The CDR3 extends over 13 amino acids. With 6 bases removed from V and 4 bases from J, the gap between germline ends came to 13 bases. Germline CDR1 MDHEN, CDR2 SYDVKM. Drawing the rest from reference TRBV28 and TRBJ2-7, the complete variable domain is DVKVTQSSRYLVKRTGEKVFLECVQDMDHENMFWYRQDPGLGLRLIYFSYDVKMKEKGDIPEGYSVSREKKERFSLILESASTNQTSMYLCASSNRVVYEQYFGPGTRLTVT.

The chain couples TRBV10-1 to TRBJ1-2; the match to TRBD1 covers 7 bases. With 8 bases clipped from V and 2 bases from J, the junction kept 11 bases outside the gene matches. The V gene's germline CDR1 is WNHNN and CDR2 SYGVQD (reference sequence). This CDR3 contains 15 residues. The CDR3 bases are TGCGCCAGCGGGGAGGGGAGGGGGCAAAACTATGGCTACACCTTC. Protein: CASGEGRGQNYGYTF.

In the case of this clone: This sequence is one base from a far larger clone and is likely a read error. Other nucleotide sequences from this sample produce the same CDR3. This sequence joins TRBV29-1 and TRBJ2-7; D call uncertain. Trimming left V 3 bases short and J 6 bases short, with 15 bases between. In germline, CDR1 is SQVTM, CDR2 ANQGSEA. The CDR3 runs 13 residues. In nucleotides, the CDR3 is TGCAGCGTTGAGGTAGCTGGAGCTGGCGAGCAGTACTTC. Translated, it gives CSVEVAGAGEQYF.

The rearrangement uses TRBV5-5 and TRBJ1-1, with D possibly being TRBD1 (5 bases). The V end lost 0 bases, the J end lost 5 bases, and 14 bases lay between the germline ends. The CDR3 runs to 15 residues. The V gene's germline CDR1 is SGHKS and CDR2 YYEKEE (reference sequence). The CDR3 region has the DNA TGTGCCAGCAGCTTGGTTGGGGGGACGGCAACTGAAGCTTTCTTT. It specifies CASSLVGGTATEAFF. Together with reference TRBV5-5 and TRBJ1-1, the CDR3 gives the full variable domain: DAGVTQSPTHLIKTRGQQVTLRCSPISGHKSVSWYQQVLGQGPQFIFQYYEKEERGRGNFPDRFSARQFPNYSSELNVNALLLGDSALYLCASSLVGGTATEAFFGQGTRLTVV.

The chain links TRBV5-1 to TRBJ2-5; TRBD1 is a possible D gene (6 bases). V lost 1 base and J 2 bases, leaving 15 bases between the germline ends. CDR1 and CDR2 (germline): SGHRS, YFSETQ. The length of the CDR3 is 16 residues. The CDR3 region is CASSLSRGNSQETQYF. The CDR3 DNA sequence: TGCGCCAGCAGCTTGAGTAGGGGGAATTCACAAGAGACCCAGTACTTC. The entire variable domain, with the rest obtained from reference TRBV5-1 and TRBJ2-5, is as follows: KAGVTQTPRYLIKTRGQQVTLSCSPISGHRSVSWYQQTPGQGLQFLFEYFSETQRNKGNFPGRFSGRQFSNSRSEMNVSTLELGDSALYLCASSLSRGNSQETQYFGPGTRLLVL.

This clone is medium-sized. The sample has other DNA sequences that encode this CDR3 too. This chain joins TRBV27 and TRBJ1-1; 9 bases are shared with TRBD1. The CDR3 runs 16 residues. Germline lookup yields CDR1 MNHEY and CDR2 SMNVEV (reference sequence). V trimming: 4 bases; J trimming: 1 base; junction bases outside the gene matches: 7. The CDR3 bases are TGTGCCAGCAGTTCCCCCTACAGGGGGCAGAACACTGAAGCTTTCTTT. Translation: CASSSPYRGQNTEAFF.

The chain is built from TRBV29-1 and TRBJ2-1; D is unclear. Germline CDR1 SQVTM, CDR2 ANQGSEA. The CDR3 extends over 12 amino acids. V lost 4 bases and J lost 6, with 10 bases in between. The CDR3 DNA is TGCAGCGTTGTTCCTCCTTCCAATGAGCAGTTCTTC. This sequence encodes CSVVPPSNEQFF.

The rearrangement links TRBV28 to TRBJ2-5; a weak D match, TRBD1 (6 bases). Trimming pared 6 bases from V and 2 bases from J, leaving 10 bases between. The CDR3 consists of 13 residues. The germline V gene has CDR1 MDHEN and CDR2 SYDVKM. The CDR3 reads CASRWTAQETQYF. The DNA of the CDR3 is TGTGCCAGCAGATGGACAGCTCAAGAGACCCAGTACTTC.

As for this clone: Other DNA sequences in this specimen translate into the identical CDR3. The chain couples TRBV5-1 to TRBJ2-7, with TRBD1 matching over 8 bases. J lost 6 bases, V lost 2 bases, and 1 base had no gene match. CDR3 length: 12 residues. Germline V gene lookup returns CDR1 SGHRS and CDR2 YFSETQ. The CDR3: CASSLDRGEQYF. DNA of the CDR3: TGCGCCAGCAGCTTAGACAGGGGCGAGCAGTACTTC.

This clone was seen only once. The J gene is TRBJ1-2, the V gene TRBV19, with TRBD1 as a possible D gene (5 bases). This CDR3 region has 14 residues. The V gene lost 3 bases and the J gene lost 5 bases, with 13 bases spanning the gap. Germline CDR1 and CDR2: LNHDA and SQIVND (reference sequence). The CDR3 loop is CASSMWQDTYGYTF. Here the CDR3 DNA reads TGTGCCAGTAGTATGTGGCAGGACACTTATGGCTACACCTTC.

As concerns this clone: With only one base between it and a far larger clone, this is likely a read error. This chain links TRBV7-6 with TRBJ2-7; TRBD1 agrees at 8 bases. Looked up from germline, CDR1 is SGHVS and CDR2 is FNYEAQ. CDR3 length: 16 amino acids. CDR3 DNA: TGTGACAGCAGCTCCCTCGGACAGGGTGGGTCCTACGAGCAGTACTTC. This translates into CDSSSLGQGGSYEQYF. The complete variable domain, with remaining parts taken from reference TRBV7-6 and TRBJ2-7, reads GAGVSQSPRYKVTKRGQDVALRCDPISGHVSLYWYRQALGQGPEFLTYFNYEAQQDKSGLPNDRFSAERPEGSISTLTIQRTEQRDSAMYRCDSSSLGQGGSYEQYFGPGTRLTVT.

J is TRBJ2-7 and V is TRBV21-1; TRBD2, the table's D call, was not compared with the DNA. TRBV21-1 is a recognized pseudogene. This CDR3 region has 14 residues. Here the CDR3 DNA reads TGTGCCAGCAGCAGGACTAGCGGGGCCTACGAGCAGTACTTC. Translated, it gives CASSRTSGAYEQYF.

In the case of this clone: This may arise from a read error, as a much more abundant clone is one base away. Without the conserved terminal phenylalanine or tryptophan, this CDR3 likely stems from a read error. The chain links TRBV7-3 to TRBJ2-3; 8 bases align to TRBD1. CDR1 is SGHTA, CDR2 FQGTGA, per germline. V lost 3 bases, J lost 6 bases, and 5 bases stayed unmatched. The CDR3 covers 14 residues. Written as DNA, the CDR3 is TGTGCCAGCAGCTTCCAGGGGGCATCCGATACGCAGTATCTT. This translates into CASSFQGASDTQYL.

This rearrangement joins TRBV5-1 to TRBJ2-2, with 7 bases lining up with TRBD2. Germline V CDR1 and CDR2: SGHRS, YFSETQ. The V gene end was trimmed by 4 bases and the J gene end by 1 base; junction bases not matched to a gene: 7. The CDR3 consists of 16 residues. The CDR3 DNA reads TGCGCCAGCAGCCTTGGGGCTAGCGGGAACACCGGGGAGCTGTTTTTT. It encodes CASSLGASGNTGELFF.

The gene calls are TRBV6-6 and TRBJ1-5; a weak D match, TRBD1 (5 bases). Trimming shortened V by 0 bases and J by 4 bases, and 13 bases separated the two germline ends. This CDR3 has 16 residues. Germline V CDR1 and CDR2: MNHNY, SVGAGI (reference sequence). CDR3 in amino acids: CASSYSMAGRNQPQHF. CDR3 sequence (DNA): TGTGCCAGCAGTTACTCTATGGCAGGGAGGAATCAGCCCCAGCATTTT.

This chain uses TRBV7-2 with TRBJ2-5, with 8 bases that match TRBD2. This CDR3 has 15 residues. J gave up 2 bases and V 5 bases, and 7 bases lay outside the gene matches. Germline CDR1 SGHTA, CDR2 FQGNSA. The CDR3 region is CASSPTSGLQETQYF. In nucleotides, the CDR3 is TGTGCCAGCAGCCCTACTAGCGGCCTACAAGAGACCCAGTACTTC. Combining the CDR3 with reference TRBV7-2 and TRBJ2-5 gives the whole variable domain GAGVSQSPSNKVTEKGKDVELRCDPISGHTALYWYRQSLGQGLEFLIYFQGNSAPDKSGLPSDRFSAERTGGSVSTLTIQRTQQEDSAVYLCASSPTSGLQETQYFGPGTRLLVL.

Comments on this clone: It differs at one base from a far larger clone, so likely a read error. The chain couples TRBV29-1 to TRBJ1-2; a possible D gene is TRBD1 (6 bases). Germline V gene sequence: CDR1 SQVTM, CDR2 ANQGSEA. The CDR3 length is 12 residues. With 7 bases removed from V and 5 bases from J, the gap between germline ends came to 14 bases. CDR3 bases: TGCAGCGCGACCGGGACAACTTATGGCTACACCTTC. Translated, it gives CSATGTTYGYTF.

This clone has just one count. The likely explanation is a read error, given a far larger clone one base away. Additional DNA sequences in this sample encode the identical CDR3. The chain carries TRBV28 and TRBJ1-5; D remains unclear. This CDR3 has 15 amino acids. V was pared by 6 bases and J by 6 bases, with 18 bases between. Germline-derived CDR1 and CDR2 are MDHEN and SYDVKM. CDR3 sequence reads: CASSRHGSVGQPQHF. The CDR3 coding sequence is TGTGCCAGCAGCCGACACGGGTCGGTGGGTCAGCCCCAGCATTTT.

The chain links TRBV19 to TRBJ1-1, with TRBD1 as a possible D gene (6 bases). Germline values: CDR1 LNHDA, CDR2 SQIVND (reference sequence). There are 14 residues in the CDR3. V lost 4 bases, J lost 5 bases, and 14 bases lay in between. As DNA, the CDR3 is TGTGCCAGTAGTAACACAGGGTTCGGGACTGAAGCTTTCTTT. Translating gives CASSNTGFGTEAFF.

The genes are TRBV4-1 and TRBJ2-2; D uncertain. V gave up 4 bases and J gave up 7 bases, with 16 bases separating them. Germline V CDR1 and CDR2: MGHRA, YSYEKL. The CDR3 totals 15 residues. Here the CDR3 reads CASSPQYRAGGELFF. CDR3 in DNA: TGCGCCAGCAGCCCCCAATACCGGGCAGGCGGGGAGCTGTTTTTT.

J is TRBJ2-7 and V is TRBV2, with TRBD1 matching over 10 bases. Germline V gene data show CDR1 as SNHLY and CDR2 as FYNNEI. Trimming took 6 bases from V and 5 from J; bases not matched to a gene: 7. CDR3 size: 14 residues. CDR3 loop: CASRSTGGSDEQYF. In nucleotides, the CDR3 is TGTGCCAGCAGGTCGACAGGGGGCTCGGACGAGCAGTACTTC.

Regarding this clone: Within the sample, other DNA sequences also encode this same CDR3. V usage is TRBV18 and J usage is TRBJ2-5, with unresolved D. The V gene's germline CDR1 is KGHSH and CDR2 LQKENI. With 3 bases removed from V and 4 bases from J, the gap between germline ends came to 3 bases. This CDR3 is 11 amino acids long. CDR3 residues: CASSPLETQYF. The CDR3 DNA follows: TGTGCCAGCTCACCCCTAGAGACCCAGTACTTC.

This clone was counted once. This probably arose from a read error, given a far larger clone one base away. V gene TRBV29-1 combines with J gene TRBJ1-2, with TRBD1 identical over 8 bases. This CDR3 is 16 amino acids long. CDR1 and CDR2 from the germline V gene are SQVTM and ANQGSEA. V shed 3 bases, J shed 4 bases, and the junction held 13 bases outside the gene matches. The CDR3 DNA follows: TGCAGCGTTGAGGGGGTCAGGGGGCGCGCAAGCTATGGCTACACCTTC. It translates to CSVEGVRGRASYGYTF.